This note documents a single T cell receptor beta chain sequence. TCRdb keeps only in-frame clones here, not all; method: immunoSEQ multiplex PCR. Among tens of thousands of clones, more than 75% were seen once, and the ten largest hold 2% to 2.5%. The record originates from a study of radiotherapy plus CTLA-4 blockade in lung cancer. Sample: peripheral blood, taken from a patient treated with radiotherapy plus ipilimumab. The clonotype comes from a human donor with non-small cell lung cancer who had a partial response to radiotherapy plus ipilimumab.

The CDR3 coding sequence is TGTGCCAGCAGTGAATTGGGGACTAGCGGGAGTGAGCAGTTCTTC. Its translation is CASSELGTSGSEQFF. The chain recombines TRBV2 with TRBJ2-1; 14 bases align to TRBD2. This CDR3 is built from 15 residues. The junction had 3 bases not matched to a gene; V was cut back by 2 bases and J by 9 bases. In germline, CDR1 is SNHLY, CDR2 FYNNEI. Using reference TRBV2 and TRBJ2-1 for the parts outside the CDR3, the full variable domain is EPEVTQTPSHQVTQMGQEVILRCVPISNHLYFYWYRQILGQKVEFLVSFYNNEISEKSEIFDDQFSVERPDGSNFTLKIRSTKLEDSAMYFCASSELGTSGSEQFFGPGTRLTVL.